A selection of T cell receptor beta chains follows, all from one sample in a study of T cell repertoires in cytomegalovirus infection. TCRdb re-called the reads with MiXCR, one entry per CDR3 protein. This sample yields some 150,000 distinct CDR3 sequences, of which about 6% are seen a single time; roughly 17% belongs to the top ten. The specimen sequenced was PBMCs. Source of these receptors: a human donor in good health (CMV status not recorded). Some clones in this sample may be carry-over from other donors' samples. The CDR3 runs from the conserved cysteine through the conserved F or W.

CDR3: CASNDGSGNQPQHF
V: TRBV9
J: TRBJ1-5

CDR3: CASSDPNRSTDTQYF
V: TRBV10-2
J: TRBJ2-3

CDR3: CASSAGLAGAQETQYF
V: TRBV7-2
J: TRBJ2-5

CDR3: CASRSGTDSYEQYF
V: TRBV2
J: TRBJ2-7

CDR3: CASSPLLGNIQYF
V: TRBV7-2
J: TRBJ2-4

CDR3: CASSLTRGGRAEAFF
V: TRBV7-2
J: TRBJ1-1

CDR3: CASSGRDRPYEQYF
V: TRBV7-9
J: TRBJ2-7

CDR3: CASSLYTSGALEQYF
V: TRBV7-2
J: TRBJ2-7

CDR3: CASSLEGSRGTGANVLTF
V: TRBV7-2
J: TRBJ2-6

CDR3: CASRVQGAPEQYF
V: TRBV9
J: TRBJ2-7

CDR3: CASSEQTGVNTEAFF
V: TRBV7-9
J: TRBJ1-1

CDR3: CASSVAAGDAQETQYF
V: TRBV9
J: TRBJ2-5

CDR3: CASHSGTSSYNEQFF
V: TRBV27
J: TRBJ2-1

CDR3: CASSPSWETQYF
V: TRBV7-2
J: TRBJ2-5

CDR3: CSARTGSRNIQYF
V: TRBV20-1
J: TRBJ2-4

CDR3: CSVEMAGGPFRIYNEQFF
V: TRBV29-1
J: TRBJ2-1

CDR3: CASSLGGSPSGYTF
V: TRBV7-2
J: TRBJ1-2

CDR3: CASSLGTHGYTF
V: TRBV7-2
J: TRBJ1-2

CDR3: CASSFQPPGTGTISSGANVLTF
V: TRBV12-3/TRBV12-4
J: TRBJ2-6

CDR3: CATSGGLGNTIYF
V: TRBV24-1
J: TRBJ1-3

CDR3: CASSLARRSGYTF
V: TRBV7-9
J: TRBJ1-2

CDR3: CASSQGTGPTGELFF
V: TRBV4-1
J: TRBJ2-2

CDR3: CASSLVGGRREAFF
V: TRBV5-1
J: TRBJ1-1

CDR3: CASSLVFQDTQYF
V: TRBV7-2
J: TRBJ2-3

CDR3: CASSSLIDLYEQYF
V: TRBV11-2
J: TRBJ2-7

CDR3: CASSLGHFGAQETQYF
V: TRBV7-2
J: TRBJ2-5

CDR3: CASSVGRGNEQFF
V: TRBV6-1
J: TRBJ2-1

CDR3: CASSYILNSPLHF
V: TRBV6-5
J: TRBJ1-6

CDR3: CASSLTTGEGELFF
V: TRBV7-3
J: TRBJ2-2

CDR3: CSAGGAAGAKETQYF
V: TRBV20-1
J: TRBJ2-5

CDR3: CASSLAADTEAFF
V: TRBV5-1
J: TRBJ1-1

CDR3: CASSQDGARTKNIQYF
V: TRBV4-1
J: TRBJ2-4

CDR3: CSARDHWLAGGPNEQFF
V: TRBV20-1
J: TRBJ2-1

CDR3: CASRTEGQGRFEQYF
V: TRBV28
J: TRBJ2-7

CDR3: CASSYSGNHYGYTF
V: TRBV6-5
J: TRBJ1-2